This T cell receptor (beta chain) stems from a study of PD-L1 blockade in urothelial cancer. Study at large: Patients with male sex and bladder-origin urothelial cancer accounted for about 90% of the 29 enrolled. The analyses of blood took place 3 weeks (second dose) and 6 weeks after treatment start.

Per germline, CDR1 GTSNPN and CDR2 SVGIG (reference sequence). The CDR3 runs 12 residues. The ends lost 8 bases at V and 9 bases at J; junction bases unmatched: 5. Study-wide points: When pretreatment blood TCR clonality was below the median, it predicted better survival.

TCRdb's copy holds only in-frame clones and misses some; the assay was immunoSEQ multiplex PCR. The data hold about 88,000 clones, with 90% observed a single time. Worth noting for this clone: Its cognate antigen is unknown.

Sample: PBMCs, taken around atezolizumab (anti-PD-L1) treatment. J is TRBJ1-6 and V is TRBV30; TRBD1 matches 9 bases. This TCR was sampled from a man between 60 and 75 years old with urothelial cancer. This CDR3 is CAGDRVGSPLHF. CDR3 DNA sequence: TGTGCCGGGGACAGGGTTGGTTCACCCCTCCACTTT.